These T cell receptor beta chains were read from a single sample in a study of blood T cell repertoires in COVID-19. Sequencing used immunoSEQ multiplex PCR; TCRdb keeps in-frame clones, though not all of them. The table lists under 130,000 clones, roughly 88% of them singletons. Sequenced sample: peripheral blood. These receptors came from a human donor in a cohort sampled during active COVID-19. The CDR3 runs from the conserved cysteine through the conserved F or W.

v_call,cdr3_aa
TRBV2,CASSYGDTQYF
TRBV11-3,CASSLRGTDYNEQFF
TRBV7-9,CASSLSRGMNTEAFF
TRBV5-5,CASSLGTGGNYGYTF
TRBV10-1,CASSAVAGGSEQYF
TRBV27,CASSLRSLPSSYNSPLHF
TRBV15,CATSKRLAGAHEQFF
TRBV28,CASSFLGANYGYTF
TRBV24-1,CATSGTWGTVEQFF
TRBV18,CASSPGPGLAAYSTDTQYF
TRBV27,CASRDTGEETQYF
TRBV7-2,CASSWRTQSDYTF
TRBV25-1,CASSESGGIPGYTF
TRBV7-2,CASSSTSVRSF
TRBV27,CASTRTGGAANEQFF
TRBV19,CASSLQGGYEQYF
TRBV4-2,CASSQGRPQEYNSPLHF
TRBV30,CAWSVGEHNEQFF
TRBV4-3,CASSQGFSLDRNIYADTQYF
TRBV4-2,CASSRDRTLTGELFF
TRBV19,CASGAGAKSSYEQYF
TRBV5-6,CASSLEGTGLFEQYF
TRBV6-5,CASSYPGQGARGAFF
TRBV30,CAWSRNSGIYEQYF
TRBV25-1,CASSEYKGLQGEQFF
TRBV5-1,CASSLAQGSNEKLFF
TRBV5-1,CASSLTGPTNYGYTF
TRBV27,CASSLSFNRGRSYGYTF
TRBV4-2,CASSQAGGTNYGYTF
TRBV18,CASSPLGQGADSPLHF
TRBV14,CASSPGSNTQYF
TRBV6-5,CASSYRPRDRPYGYTF
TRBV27,CASSLSGAGFEKLFF
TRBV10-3,CATARDWSDTQYF
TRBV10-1,CASSDLAGGYNEQFF
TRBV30,CAWRRSASNTEAFF
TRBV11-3,CASSPGTSGWGSGANVLTF
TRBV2,CASSEWASGETQYF
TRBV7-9,CASSLVANTATNEKLFF
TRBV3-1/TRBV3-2,CASSTRGVGRGEKLFF
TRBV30,CASDRGPPNYEQFF
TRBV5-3,CARSPGRGGIINSYGYTF
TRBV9,CASSARSNTGELFF
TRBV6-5,CASTRGLPSTDTQYF
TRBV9,CASSVGQGYNQPQHF
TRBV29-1,CSVAPGQGIPNEQFF
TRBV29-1,CSVGVSGGAKNIQYF
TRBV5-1,CASRLESGVKDEQFF
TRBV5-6,CASSIGGPQGAYTGELFF
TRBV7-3,CASSSPSRGDPQQFF
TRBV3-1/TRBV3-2,CASSQHLGTESTYEQYF
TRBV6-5,CASSSPSGNTIYF
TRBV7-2,CASSFIGGGVTEAFF
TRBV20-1,CSASGAVSQGEQYF